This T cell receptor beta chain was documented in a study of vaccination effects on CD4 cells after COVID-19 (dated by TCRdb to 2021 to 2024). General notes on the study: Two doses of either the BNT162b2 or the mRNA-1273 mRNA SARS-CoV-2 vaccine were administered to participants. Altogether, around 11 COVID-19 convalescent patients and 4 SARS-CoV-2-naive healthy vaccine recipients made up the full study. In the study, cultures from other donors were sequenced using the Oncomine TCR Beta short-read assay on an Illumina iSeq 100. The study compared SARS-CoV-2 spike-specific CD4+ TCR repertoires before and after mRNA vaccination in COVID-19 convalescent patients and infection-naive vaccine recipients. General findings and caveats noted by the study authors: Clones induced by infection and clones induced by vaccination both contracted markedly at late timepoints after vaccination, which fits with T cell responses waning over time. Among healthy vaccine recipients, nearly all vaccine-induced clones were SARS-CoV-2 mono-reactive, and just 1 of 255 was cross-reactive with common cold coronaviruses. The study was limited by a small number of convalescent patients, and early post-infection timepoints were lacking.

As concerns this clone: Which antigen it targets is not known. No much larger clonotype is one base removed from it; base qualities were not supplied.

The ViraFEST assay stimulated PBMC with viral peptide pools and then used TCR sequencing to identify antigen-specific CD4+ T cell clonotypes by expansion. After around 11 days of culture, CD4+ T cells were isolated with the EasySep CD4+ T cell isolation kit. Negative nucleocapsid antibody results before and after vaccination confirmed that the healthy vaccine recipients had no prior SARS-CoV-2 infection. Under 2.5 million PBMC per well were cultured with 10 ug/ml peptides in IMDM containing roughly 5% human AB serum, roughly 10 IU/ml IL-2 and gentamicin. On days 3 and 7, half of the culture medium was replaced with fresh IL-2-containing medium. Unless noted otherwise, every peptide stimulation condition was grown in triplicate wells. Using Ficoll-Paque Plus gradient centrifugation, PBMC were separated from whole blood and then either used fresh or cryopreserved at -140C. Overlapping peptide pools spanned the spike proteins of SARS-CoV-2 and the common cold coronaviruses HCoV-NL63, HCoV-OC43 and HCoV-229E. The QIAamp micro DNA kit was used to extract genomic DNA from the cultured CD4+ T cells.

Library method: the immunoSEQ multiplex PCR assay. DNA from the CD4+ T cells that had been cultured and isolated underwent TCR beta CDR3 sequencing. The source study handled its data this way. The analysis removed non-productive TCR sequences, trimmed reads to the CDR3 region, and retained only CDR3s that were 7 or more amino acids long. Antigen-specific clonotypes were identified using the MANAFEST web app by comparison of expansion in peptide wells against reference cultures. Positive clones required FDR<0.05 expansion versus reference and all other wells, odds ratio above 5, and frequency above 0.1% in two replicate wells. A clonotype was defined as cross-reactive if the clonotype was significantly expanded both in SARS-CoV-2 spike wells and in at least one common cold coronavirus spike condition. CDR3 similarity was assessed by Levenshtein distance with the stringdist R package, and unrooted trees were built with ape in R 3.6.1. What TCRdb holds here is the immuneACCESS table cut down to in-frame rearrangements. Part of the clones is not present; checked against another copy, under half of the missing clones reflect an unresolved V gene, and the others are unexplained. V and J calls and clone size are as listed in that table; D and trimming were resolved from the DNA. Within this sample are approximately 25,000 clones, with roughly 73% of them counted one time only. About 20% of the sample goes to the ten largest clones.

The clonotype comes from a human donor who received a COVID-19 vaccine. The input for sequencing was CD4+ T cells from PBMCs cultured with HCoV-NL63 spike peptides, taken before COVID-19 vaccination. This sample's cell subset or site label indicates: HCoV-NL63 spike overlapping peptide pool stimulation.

CDR3 sequence: CASSSPGRGVPRDTQYF. The nucleotides read TGTGCCAGCAGCTCTCCTGGGAGGGGGGTCCCGCGAGATACGCAGTATTTT. Rearrangement joined TRBV7-2 to TRBJ2-3; 7 matching bases give a weak D call of TRBD2. Taken from the germline V gene, the CDR1 and CDR2 loops are SGHTA and FQGNSA. Counted from cysteine to phenylalanine, this CDR3 has 17 amino acids. Of the read, only the CDR3 DNA is kept; its 51 bases are in frame from base 1. V lost 4 bases and J lost 5 bases; the stretch between them is 22 bases long.